This T cell receptor beta chain was obtained from a study of PD-1 blockade in classical Hodgkin lymphoma. Produced via immunoSEQ multiplex PCR; TCRdb's table is partial and in-frame only. The repertoire holds under 30,000 clones, with approximately 70% as singletons. The germline V gene encodes CDR1 SGHRS and CDR2 YFSETQ. The CDR3 spans 15 residues. V lost 6 bases and J lost 0, with 15 bases in between. Only a few counts were recorded for this clone. Its antigen is not known. Every patient experienced relapse after autologous stem cell transplantation, and brentuximab vedotin exposure varied. Study-wide results and limits: Newly diagnosed patients reportedly trailed healthy donors in baseline TCR diversity. Only CD4+ TCR diversity, not CD8+, had risen significantly by C4D1. Complete responders showed a baseline diversity that resembled the diversity of newly diagnosed patients.

The clonotype comes from a human donor with classical Hodgkin lymphoma. Sequencing was performed on peripheral blood mononuclear cells (PBMCs), taken before the second cycle of nivolumab. V gene TRBV5-1 combines with J gene TRBJ1-1; a possible D gene is TRBD1 (6 bases). In DNA form, the CDR3 reads TGCGCCAGCAAAGTAATTGACAGGATGAACACTGAAGCTTTCTTT. Amino acids: CASKVIDRMNTEAFF. Filled out from reference TRBV5-1 and TRBJ1-1, the complete variable domain reads KAGVTQTPRYLIKTRGQQVTLSCSPISGHRSVSWYQQTPGQGLQFLFEYFSETQRNKGNFPGRFSGRQFSNSRSEMNVSTLELGDSALYLCASKVIDRMNTEAFFGQGTRLTVV.